This TCR beta chain comes out of a study of blood T cell repertoires in COVID-19. The data were produced by immunoSEQ multiplex PCR, yet TCRdb's version contains in-frame clones alone and is incomplete. The table shows 250,000 or so clones, with about four fifths occurring only once. The CDR3 is 15 residues long. Deletions cut 2 bases from V and 7 bases from J, with 14 bases between. Germline V gene lookup returns CDR1 KGHSH and CDR2 LQKENI. Sequencing used peripheral blood. The clonotype originates from a man aged 25-40 years who had recovered from COVID-19. The chain combines TRBV18 with TRBJ2-2; D is ambiguous. The CDR3 reads CASSPRSDRRGELFF. The CDR3 DNA reads as TGTGCCAGCTCACCAAGAAGCGACCGTCGCGGGGAGCTGTTTTTT.